The 11 T cell receptor beta chains in this list originate from one sample, sequenced in a study of PD-L1 blockade in urothelial cancer. This table comes from immunoSEQ multiplex PCR, and its TCRdb copy is limited to in-frame clones, with some not included. This table holds more than 35,000 clones, over 75% found once. The sample in question was PBMCs, obtained around atezolizumab (anti-PD-L1) treatment. These TCRs come from a man between 65 and 85 years old with urothelial cancer.

The chain couples TRBV28 to TRBJ1-2; the match to TRBD1 covers 9 bases. Germline-derived CDR1 and CDR2 are MDHEN and SYDVKM. The J segment lost 1 base and the V segment lost 5 bases, leaving 5 bases of the junction unmatched. This CDR3 is 15 amino acids long. The CDR3 DNA reads as TGTGCCAGCAGTACCTACAGGGGGCATAACTATGGCTACACCTTC. Translation: CASSTYRGHNYGYTF.

The genes are TRBV9 and TRBJ2-3; 11 nucleotides match TRBD2. This CDR3 is 18 amino acids long. Looked up from germline, CDR1 is SGDLS and CDR2 is YYNGEE. V lost 4 bases, J lost 2 bases, and 12 bases stayed unmatched. CDR3 protein: CASSTGLAGPTLTDTQYF. CDR3 nucleotides: TGTGCCAGCAGCACCGGACTAGCGGGCCCGACCCTCACAGATACGCAGTATTTT.

The J gene is TRBJ1-1, the V gene TRBV9; the D is unclear. The V gene's germline CDR1 is SGDLS and CDR2 YYNGEE. This CDR3 is 14 amino acids long. Between the trimmed V and J ends, which lost 0 bases and 3 bases, there was a span of 9 bases. This CDR3 reads CASSVVVGDTEAFF. The CDR3 DNA follows: TGTGCCAGCAGCGTAGTTGTAGGAGACACTGAAGCTTTCTTT.

This sequence joins TRBV19 and TRBJ2-2; D is perhaps TRBD2 (6 bases). CDR1 and CDR2 from the germline V gene are LNHDA and SQIVND (reference sequence). V dropped 3 bases and J dropped 4 bases, with 12 bases sitting between them. The CDR3 runs to 15 residues. CDR3 protein: CASSIPGLITGELFF. In DNA form, the CDR3 reads TGTGCCAGTAGTATTCCGGGACTTATCACCGGGGAGCTGTTTTTT.

The J gene is TRBJ2-7, the V gene TRBV19; the D is unclear. Trimming stripped 10 bases from V and 1 base from J, with 5 bases between. This CDR3 is built from 10 residues. The germline gives CDR1 LNHDA, CDR2 SQIVND (reference sequence). CDR3 in DNA: TGTGCCACTCGGTCCTACGAGCAGTACTTC. Amino acids: CATRSYEQYF.

The chain recombines TRBV4-2 with TRBJ2-5; TRBD2 matches 14 bases. The CDR3 length is 17 residues. Trimming removed 0 bases from V and 4 bases from J; junction bases left unmatched: 4. Germline V gene data show CDR1 as LGHNA and CDR2 as YNFKEQ. CDR3 DNA sequence: TGTGCCAGCAGCCAAGAGCGACTAGCGGGAGGGGGAGAGACCCAGTACTTC. It codes for CASSQERLAGGGETQYF.

DNA for the CDR3: TGCGCCAGCAGCTTGGATGGCGAGACCCAGTACTTC. Translation gives CASSLDGETQYF. The gene calls are TRBV5-1 and TRBJ2-5; no clear D. V shed 0 bases and J shed 5 bases, with 5 bases lying between them. The CDR3 is 12 residues long. From germline, CDR1 is SGHRS and CDR2 YFSETQ.

The chain carries TRBV5-1 and TRBJ1-3; the D is unclear. V lost 1 base to trimming and J lost 4 bases, with 15 bases between them. The germline V gene encodes CDR1 SGHRS and CDR2 YFSETQ. The length of the CDR3 is 16 residues. CDR3 coding DNA: TGCGCCAGCAGCTTGTCGATGGCGGCGTTGGGAAACACCATATATTTT. The encoded protein is CASSLSMAALGNTIYF.

The rearrangement uses TRBV13 and TRBJ1-1, with D maybe TRBD1 (6 bases). The germline gives CDR1 PRHDT, CDR2 FYEKMQ (reference sequence). This CDR3 spans 17 amino acids. The V end was cut by 1 base, the J end by 1 base, with 16 bases between. The CDR3 region has the DNA TGTGCCAGCAGCTTAGCGCTTCCCTGGGACAAGAACACTGAAGCTTTCTTT. Translating it yields CASSLALPWDKNTEAFF.

The chain recombines TRBV5-1 with TRBJ2-1, with a tentative D call TRBD1 (6 bases). This CDR3 comprises 15 residues. Germline lookup yields CDR1 SGHRS and CDR2 YFSETQ. V shed 4 bases and J shed 5 bases, with 16 bases lying between them. In DNA form, the CDR3 reads TGCGCCAGCAGCGCTTTCAGGGGCTCGGACAATGAGCAGTTCTTC. Its protein is CASSAFRGSDNEQFF.

CDR3 in amino acids: CASSPPNSGSGYEQYF. The CDR3, as DNA: TGTGCCAGCTCACCACCGAATAGCGGGAGTGGCTACGAGCAGTACTTC. V usage is TRBV18 and J usage is TRBJ2-7; 9 bases fit TRBD2. J was trimmed by 3 bases and V by 0 bases; bases with no gene match: 6. This CDR3 is built from 16 residues. Germline V lookup: CDR1 KGHSH, CDR2 LQKENI.